This TCR beta chain emerged from a study of blood T cell repertoires in COVID-19. Study in general: Sites across the United States, Italy and Spain contributed samples from acute and convalescent COVID-19. Sources were T cells, B-cell-depleted T cells, or PBMCs; the material itself was cDNA or gDNA.

Sequenced by immunoSEQ multiplex PCR; TCRdb stores in-frame clones only, minus some. Of around 75,000 clones in the sample, approximately 90% were seen once. This clonotype was sampled from a man between 65 and 85 years old with active COVID-19. Material: peripheral blood.

Here the CDR3 reads CASSLWGGAGNTEAFF. The DNA for the CDR3 is TGTGCCAGCAGCTTATGGGGGGGCGCAGGCAACACTGAAGCTTTCTTT. The chain carries TRBV7-9 and TRBJ1-1; possible D gene TRBD1, 6 bases. Germline V lookup: CDR1 SEHNR, CDR2 FQNEAQ (reference sequence). The CDR3 covers 16 residues. V lost 2 bases and J lost 2, with 15 bases in between. Full variable domain (outside the CDR3, taken from reference TRBV7-9 and TRBJ1-1): DTGVSQNPRHKITKRGQNVTFRCDPISEHNRLYWYRQTLGQGPEFLTYFQNEAQLEKSRLLSDRFSAERPKGSFSTLEIQRTEQGDSAMYLCASSLWGGAGNTEAFFGQGTRLTVV.